The 16 T cell receptor beta chains in this list originate from one sample, sequenced in a study of cytomegalovirus exposure and HLA in healthy donors. Amplification used 60 Vbeta primers and 13 Jbeta primers. Clones were read by immunoSEQ multiplex PCR, and TCRdb kept only the in-frame ones, dropping some. This sample contains about 110,000 clones. The sequencing input was PBMCs. The receptors shown here come from a man aged 18 to 30 in good health and CMV-seronegative.

The chain recombines TRBV18 with TRBJ1-3, with D possibly matching TRBD1 (5 bases). This CDR3 contains 16 residues. The V end lost 6 bases, the J end lost 0 bases, and 15 bases lay between the germline ends. From germline, CDR1 is KGHSH and CDR2 LQKENI. This CDR3 is CASSPTVGDSGNTIYF. The CDR3 DNA reads as TGTGCCAGCTCGCCGACAGTTGGTGACTCTGGAAACACCATATATTTT.

This sequence joins TRBV5-8 and TRBJ1-6, with 9 nucleotides matching TRBD1. V gave up 4 bases and J gave up 9 bases; unmatched junction bases: 5. Germline-derived CDR1 and CDR2 are SGHTS and YDEGEE. This CDR3 is 14 amino acids long. CDR3 region: CASSPGTGSSPLHF. CDR3 coding DNA: TGTGCCAGCAGCCCCGGGACAGGGAGTTCACCCCTCCACTTT.

A remark on this clone: Other DNA sequences in the sample encode the same CDR3. The chain combines TRBV6-5 with TRBJ1-1; possibly TRBD1 for D (6 bases). The CDR3 covers 14 residues. Germline CDR1 MNHEY, CDR2 SVGAGI. Trimming pared 2 bases from V and 2 bases from J, leaving 9 bases between. CDR3 amino acids: CASSYGGVNTEAFF. The CDR3 DNA is TGTGCCAGCAGTTACGGGGGCGTAAACACTGAAGCTTTCTTT.

V is TRBV7-9 and J is TRBJ2-3, with D maybe TRBD2 (6 bases). The CDR3 is made up of 16 amino acids. In germline, CDR1 is SEHNR, CDR2 FQNEAQ (reference sequence). V shed 5 bases and J shed 4 bases, with 19 bases lying between them. The CDR3 protein is CASSLSTGTEADTQYF. CDR3 DNA: TGTGCCAGCAGCCTAAGTACCGGGACTGAGGCAGATACGCAGTATTTT.

To note about this clone: This CDR3 is missing its conserved last phenylalanine or tryptophan, likely due to a read error. Because the CDR3's place on the DNA is in doubt, the DNA is left out and the CDR3 is given as listed by TCRdb. The chain recombines TRBV11-3 with TRBJ2-7; TRBD1 is the table's D call and was not checked against the DNA. Per germline, CDR1 SGHNT and CDR2 YENEEA. The CDR3 is 11 amino acids in total, end residues counted. This CDR3 is CASSPEDSKDS.

This clone is medium-sized by frequency. The chain has TRBV6-1 and TRBJ1-5; D is undetermined. Per germline, CDR1 MNHNS and CDR2 SASEGT. The CDR3 consists of 16 residues. Trimming took 0 bases from V and 3 from J, leaving 12 bases between them. CDR3 DNA sequence: TGTGCCAGCAGTGAAGCGGGAGGGAGCCCCAATCAGCCCCAGCATTTT. Protein sequence: CASSEAGGSPNQPQHF.

The V and J genes are TRBV5-5 and TRBJ2-2, with a possible D match to TRBD1 (6 bases). Per germline, CDR1 SGHKS and CDR2 YYEKEE (reference sequence). The CDR3 is 15 amino acids. Trimming removed 3 bases from V and 7 bases from J, with 16 bases in between. CDR3 sequence (DNA): TGTGCCAGCAGCTCACAGGGTGGATTTGGCGGGGAGCTGTTTTTT. Amino acid sequence: CASSSQGGFGGELFF. The full variable domain, rest sourced from reference TRBV5-5 and TRBJ2-2, is DAGVTQSPTHLIKTRGQQVTLRCSPISGHKSVSWYQQVLGQGPQFIFQYYEKEERGRGNFPDRFSARQFPNYSSELNVNALLLGDSALYLCASSSQGGFGGELFFGEGSRLTVL.

The rearrangement joins TRBV21-1 to TRBJ2-1; the table's D gene call, TRBD2, was not cross checked with the DNA. TRBV21-1 is annotated as a pseudogene. This CDR3 comprises 14 residues. The CDR3 DNA sequence: TGTGCCAGCAGCTCCCATAGCGGGATCAATGAGCAGTTCTTC. Amino acids: CASSSHSGINEQFF.

The rearrangement joins TRBV28 to TRBJ2-7, with TRBD1 identical over 7 bases. Germline loops: CDR1 MDHEN, CDR2 SYDVKM. J lost 3 bases, V lost 6 bases, and 8 bases had no gene match. The CDR3 covers 14 residues. The CDR3 sequence is CASRGQSRGYEQYF. CDR3 DNA sequence: TGTGCCAGCAGGGGACAGTCAAGGGGCTACGAGCAGTACTTC.

The chain combines TRBV18 with TRBJ1-5, with 9 bases aligning to TRBD1. The CDR3 sequence is 16 residues long. The V gene's germline CDR1 is KGHSH and CDR2 LQKENI. V shed 5 bases, J shed 2 bases, and the junction held 7 bases outside the gene matches. In DNA, the CDR3 is TGTGCCAGCTCAGCGGGGACAGGGAATGGCAATCAGCCCCAGCATTTT. Its translation: CASSAGTGNGNQPQHF. The variable domain in full, completed from reference TRBV18 and TRBJ1-5, reads NAGVMQNPRHLVRRRGQEARLRCSPMKGHSHVYWYRQLPEEGLKFMVYLQKENIIDESGMPKERFSAEFPKEGPSILRIQQVVRGDSAAYFCASSAGTGNGNQPQHFGDGTRLSIL.

This sequence joins TRBV5-1 and TRBJ2-6; D is possibly TRBD1 (5 bases). Trimming left V 7 bases short and J 0 bases short, with 14 bases between. Per germline, CDR1 SGHRS and CDR2 YFSETQ. The CDR3 consists of 16 residues. The CDR3 coding sequence is TGCGCCAGCGGGGCCACGGTCCGCTCTGGGGCCAACGTCCTGACTTTC. It yields the protein CASGATVRSGANVLTF.

This chain uses TRBV19 with TRBJ1-1; D gene uncertain. V was trimmed by 3 bases and J by 3 bases, leaving 20 bases between them. Per germline, CDR1 LNHDA and CDR2 SQIVND (reference sequence). This CDR3 is built from 17 residues. The CDR3 sequence: CASSIIKEESAYTEAFF. Here the CDR3 DNA reads TGTGCCAGTAGTATTATCAAAGAGGAATCGGCGTACACTGAAGCTTTCTTT.

The rearrangement uses TRBV9 and TRBJ1-1, with 7 bases that match TRBD1. CDR3 length equals 16 residues. Germline values: CDR1 SGDLS, CDR2 YYNGEE. Trimming took 4 bases from V and 2 from J; bases not matched to a gene: 11. In DNA form, the CDR3 reads TGTGCCAGCAGCCCAAGAGGGGGCGCTTCCAACACTGAAGCTTTCTTT. Translating it yields CASSPRGGASNTEAFF.

The V and J genes are TRBV4-1 and TRBJ1-2; perhaps TRBD1 as D (6 bases). The CDR3 totals 20 residues. CDR1 is MGHRA, CDR2 YSYEKL, per germline. Trimming removed 0 bases from V and 1 base from J, with 24 bases in between. The CDR3 bases are TGCGCCAGCAGCCAAGATCCCCGGGACACCTCCAAACCCTTTAACTATGGCTACACCTTC. Translation: CASSQDPRDTSKPFNYGYTF.

This rearrangement joins TRBV6-1 to TRBJ1-5; D not certain. Germline CDR1 is MNHNS and CDR2 is SASEGT. The length of the CDR3 is 16 residues. V was cut by 2 bases and J by 6 bases, with 17 bases left in between. The CDR3 DNA reads TGTGCCAGCAGTGAAAAAAGCGCGGTGATCGGTCAGCCCCAGCATTTT. This gives the protein CASSEKSAVIGQPQHF.

The chain is built from TRBV29-1 and TRBJ1-1, with D possibly TRBD1 on 6 matching bases. V lost 5 bases, J lost 3 bases, and 19 bases lay in between. The germline V gene has CDR1 SQVTM and CDR2 ANQGSEA. This CDR3 has 15 residues. The CDR3 region is CSVKQGGTGDTEAFF. In nucleotides, the CDR3 is TGCAGCGTTAAACAGGGTGGCACCGGGGACACTGAAGCTTTCTTT. The variable domain in full, completed from reference TRBV29-1 and TRBJ1-1, reads SAVISQKPSRDICQRGTSLTIQCQVDSQVTMMFWYRQQPGQSLTLIATANQGSEATYESGFVIDKFPISRPNLTFSTLTVSNMSPEDSSIYLCSVKQGGTGDTEAFFGQGTRLTVV.